The entry below describes one TCR beta chain. The CDR3 is made up of 17 amino acids. V lost 2 bases and J lost 0; bases outside the gene matches: 7. Germline V CDR1 and CDR2: KGHSH, LQKENI. The data are from a study of blood T cell repertoires in COVID-19. Overall study: Researchers got acute and convalescent COVID-19 samples from the United States, Italy and Spain. T cells, B-cell-depleted T cells, or PBMCs provided the cDNA or gDNA that served as material.

Per the original data handling: Nucleated cell number was recorded as an estimate derived from reference gene primer amplification. Libraries were prepared by immunoSEQ multiplex PCR; TCRdb keeps only in-frame clonotypes and omits some of them. V and J calls plus clone size are reproduced from that table; the DNA served to infer D and trimming. The table shows approximately 100,000 clones, with 83% occurring only once. Sequenced material: peripheral blood. The source of this sequence is a woman aged 60-75 years with acute or convalescent COVID-19. The rearrangement joins TRBV18 to TRBJ1-2; 9 bases align to TRBD1. Here the CDR3 reads CASSPRDRVGANYGYTF. The CDR3 coding sequence is TGTGCCAGCTCACCAAGGGACAGGGTGGGTGCTAACTATGGCTACACCTTC.